This passage covers 8 T cell receptor beta chains from one sample sequenced in a study of T cells after posttransplantation cyclophosphamide. The data were produced by immunoSEQ multiplex PCR, yet TCRdb's version contains in-frame clones alone and is incomplete. Reported are 30,000 to 50,000 clones, none seen only once; the ten largest carry 4.5%. The sample consisted of PBMCs. The receptors were sampled from a woman aged 45-60 years in good health and a related stem cell transplant donor.

This clone was detected a few times. The genes are TRBV10-3 and TRBJ2-5; 7 nucleotides align to TRBD1. The J call could be wrong; TRBJ2-7 is a better fit for the DNA end. CDR3 length equals 12 residues. The germline CDR1 and CDR2 sequences are ENHRY and SYGVKD. In DNA form, the CDR3 reads TGTGCCATCGGACCCAGGGGGTACGAGCAGTACTTC. It encodes CAIGPRGYEQYF.

This clone was observed many times. The genes are TRBV4-1 and TRBJ2-3; 10 bases align to TRBD2. Germline assignment: CDR1 MGHRA and CDR2 YSYEKL. This CDR3 contains 15 residues. V trimming: 1 base; J trimming: 4 bases; junction bases outside the gene matches: 2. The CDR3 loop is CASSQASGGPDTQYF. In nucleotides, the CDR3 is TGCGCCAGCAGCCAAGCTAGCGGGGGCCCAGATACGCAGTATTTT.

There are many counts of this clone. The CDR3 protein is CASSPRTSGGGSYNEQFF. For the CDR3, the DNA is TGTGCCAGCAGCCCTCGGACTAGCGGGGGGGGATCCTACAATGAGCAGTTCTTC. The chain joins TRBV7-9 to TRBJ2-1, with TRBD2 identical over 15 bases. Germline V lookup: CDR1 SEHNR, CDR2 FQNEAQ (reference sequence). The ends lost 5 bases at V and 1 base at J; junction bases unmatched: 6. The CDR3 sequence is 18 residues long.

This clone was picked up many times. The gene calls are TRBV9 and TRBJ2-3; 8 bases are a match to TRBD2. The ends lost 4 bases at V and 1 base at J; junction bases unmatched: 2. Germline V CDR1 and CDR2: SGDLS, YYNGEE. CDR3 size: 14 residues. The CDR3 loop is CASSRAGGTDTQYF. For the CDR3, the DNA is TGTGCCAGCAGCCGAGCGGGGGGCACAGATACGCAGTATTTT.

There are many counts of this clone. The genes are TRBV10-2 and TRBJ2-7; 10 nucleotides match TRBD1. The V segment lost 6 bases and the J segment 5 bases; nucleotides outside the gene matches: 7. The CDR3 extends over 14 amino acids. Germline V gives CDR1 WSHSY, CDR2 SAAADI. In DNA form, the CDR3 reads TGCGCCAGCAGAACCGACAGGGGGCTTGACGAGCAGTACTTC. As protein: CASRTDRGLDEQYF.

This clone was counted ten times or more. The chain employs TRBV4-3 and TRBJ2-3, with TRBD2 as a possible D gene (6 bases). Germline V CDR1 and CDR2: LGHNA, YSLEER. The CDR3 is 15 residues long. V dropped 5 bases and J dropped 4 bases, with 16 bases sitting between them. CDR3 residues: CASSARDFEADTQYF. CDR3 nucleotide sequence: TGCGCCAGCAGCGCCCGGGACTTTGAAGCAGATACGCAGTATTTT.

This clone has at least ten counts. V is TRBV5-1 and J is TRBJ2-7, with D possibly matching TRBD2 (5 bases). The CDR3 totals 14 residues. V was shortened by 4 bases and J by 7 bases, with 18 bases between the two germline ends. Germline-derived CDR1 and CDR2 are SGHRS and YFSETQ. The CDR3 here is CASSPAGRPEEQYF. CDR3 DNA: TGCGCCAGCAGCCCGGCGGGCCGGCCGGAGGAGCAGTACTTC.

The table lists this clone with many counts. The chain has TRBV9 and TRBJ2-6; D unresolved. CDR3 length: 14 amino acids. Germline CDR1 and CDR2: SGDLS and YYNGEE. Trimming took 8 bases from V and 2 from J, leaving 11 bases between them. In DNA, the CDR3 is TGTGCCAGTGAACTCATTCCTGGGGCCAACGTCCTGACTTTC. Its protein product is CASELIPGANVLTF.